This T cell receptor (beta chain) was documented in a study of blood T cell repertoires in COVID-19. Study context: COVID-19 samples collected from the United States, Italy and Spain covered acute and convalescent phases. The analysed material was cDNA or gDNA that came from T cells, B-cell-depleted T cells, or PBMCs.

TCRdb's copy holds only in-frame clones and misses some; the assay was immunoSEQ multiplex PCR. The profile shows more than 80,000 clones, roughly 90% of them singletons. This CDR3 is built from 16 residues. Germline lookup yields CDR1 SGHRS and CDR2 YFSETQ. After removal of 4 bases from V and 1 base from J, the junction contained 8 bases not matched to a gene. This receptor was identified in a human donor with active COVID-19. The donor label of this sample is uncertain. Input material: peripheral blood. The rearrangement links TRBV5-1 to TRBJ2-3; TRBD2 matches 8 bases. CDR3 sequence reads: CASSPGGSFGTDTQYF. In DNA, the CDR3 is TGCGCCAGCAGCCCGGGGGGGAGTTTCGGCACAGATACGCAGTATTTT.